The rows below give T cell receptor beta chains drawn from one sample of a study of OX40 agonist ivuxolimab in advanced cancers. Repertoires were generated with immunoSEQ multiplex PCR, while TCRdb's copy carries only in-frame clones and drops some. The sample has about 95,000 clones, roughly 90% seen once. The sample was CD4+ or CD8+ T cells sorted from blood, taken in a trial of the OX40 agonist ivuxolimab. These receptors came from an adult with an advanced solid tumor such as melanoma, head and neck, liver or kidney cancer. CDR3s include the opening cysteine and the closing phenylalanine or tryptophan.

v_gene | CDR3aa
TRBV7-2 | CASSLVGGANTGELFF
TRBV19 | CASSAPGNEQFF
TRBV7-9 | CASSSPGASSGNTIYF
TRBV7-9 | CASSLGQFEAFF
TRBV4-1 | CASSRASRETQYF
TRBV9 | CASSVGGQRGDTQYF
TRBV5-1 | CASSRIGAPDQPQHF
TRBV27 | CASRTTGGLAGVTGELFF
TRBV19 | CASSIIPLTGGLAGFYEQYF
TRBV6-1 | CASSYIGEQYF
TRBV6-6 | CASPWGGLRYNEQFF
TRBV28 | CASVRNGYEQYF
TRBV4-1 | CASSTRISEFYEQYF
TRBV29-1 | CSGGGEPYNEQFF
TRBV28 | CASSRTGANTIYF
TRBV19 | CASSGGTGGREKLFF
TRBV11-3 | CASSPSEYEQYF
TRBV7-2 | CASSLSGVNYEQYF
TRBV28 | CASSPIQQGKDYGYTF
TRBV9 | CASSGRTGDLTGELFF
TRBV30 | CAWSVSLPGDEKLFF
TRBV7-2 | CASSLGTTSGFNNEQFF
TRBV27 | CASRRHGTPAGNTIYF
TRBV7-8 | CASSPYLSGGLEKLFF
TRBV2 | CASSGQGGTGELFF
TRBV4-1 | CASSQGPSSYNSPLHF
TRBV7-2 | CASSLHQLDLSYEQYF
TRBV18 | CASSPSGFLAGDSYNEQFF
TRBV2 | CASSGAFYEQYF
TRBV25-1 | CASSRDHQNTQYF
TRBV7-3 | CASSPGLADSVGANVLTF
TRBV7-9 | CATTRQGPTDTQYF
TRBV28 | CASSPPGGGFQPQHF
TRBV10-3 | CATTAVGNTEAFF
TRBV21-1 | CASSKGAGLSTDTQYF
TRBV23-1 | CASSQSDRSAGNTIYF
TRBV28 | CASSPHGSSGYEQYF
TRBV10-3 | CATGAGDYEQYF
TRBV6-6 | CASRRQGSSNTEAFF
TRBV6-1 | CASSEVSQGNEQFF
TRBV6-5 | CASSSRDRGNTEAFF
TRBV9 | CASSVDPAGRETQYF
TRBV5-1 | CASSRTTGINTDTQYF
TRBV11-2 | CASSEHSNQPQHF
TRBV7-2 | CASRPGTSGGNEQFF